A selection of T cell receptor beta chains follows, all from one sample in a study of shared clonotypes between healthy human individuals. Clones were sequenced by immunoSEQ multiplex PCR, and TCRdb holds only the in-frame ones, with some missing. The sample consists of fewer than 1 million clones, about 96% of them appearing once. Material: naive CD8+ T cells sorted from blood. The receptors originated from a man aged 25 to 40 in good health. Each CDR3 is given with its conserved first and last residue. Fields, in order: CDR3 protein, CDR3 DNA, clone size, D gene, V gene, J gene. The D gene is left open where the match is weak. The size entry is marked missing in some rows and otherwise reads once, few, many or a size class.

CASSQVARHGNEKLFF	TGCGCCAGCAGCCAAGTTGCTAGACACGGTAATGAAAAACTGTTTTTT	-	-	TRBV4-1	TRBJ1-4
CSERSTDTQYF	TGCAGTGAGCGTAGCACAGATACGCAGTATTTT	-	-	TRBV20-1	TRBJ2-3
CASSHFAGANVLTF	TGCGCCAGCAGCCACTTTGCAGGGGCCAACGTCCTGACTTTC	once	-	TRBV4-1	TRBJ2-6
CASSQGLGQPQHF	TGTGCCAGCAGCCAGGGGTTGGGTCAGCCCCAGCATTTT	-	-	TRBV7-8	TRBJ1-5
CASSTGTTKGQPQHF	TGTGCCAGCAGCACCGGGACCACTAAAGGACAGCCCCAGCATTTT	-	-	TRBV7-9	TRBJ1-5
CASSAPGTPPPYNEQFF	TGTGCCAGCAGCGCCCCGGGGACTCCACCCCCGTACAATGAGCAGTTCTTC	-	-	TRBV7-2	TRBJ2-1
CASSDGGRGGETQYF	TGTGCCAGCAGTGACGGTGGGAGGGGGGGAGAGACCCAGTACTTC	-	-	TRBV2	TRBJ2-5
CASSLQGGWTEAFF	TGTGCCAGCAGTTTGCAGGGGGGATGGACTGAAGCTTTCTTT	-	TRBD1	TRBV28	TRBJ1-1
CASSPPRGTGEQYF	TGTGCCAGCAGCCCACCGCGGGGGACCGGCGAGCAGTACTTC	-	TRBD2	TRBV7-9	TRBJ2-7
CASSSLREAYEQYF	TGTGCCAGCAGTTCTTTGCGGGAAGCCTACGAGCAGTACTTC	-	-	TRBV27	TRBJ2-7
CASSSEFQSYEQYF	TGTGCCAGCAGCTCCGAGTTTCAGTCCTACGAGCAGTACTTC	-	-	TRBV7-9	TRBJ2-7
CASSITGTANYNEQFF	TGTGCCAGCAGTATAACCGGGACAGCAAATTACAATGAGCAGTTCTTC	-	TRBD1	TRBV27	TRBJ2-1
CARSPGQSSQETQYF	TGTGCCAGAAGCCCCGGACAGTCTTCACAAGAGACCCAGTACTTC	-	-	TRBV5-3	TRBJ2-5
CASSTTLGPSGSDTQYF	TGTGCCAGCAGCACAACCTTGGGGCCTAGCGGGAGCGATACGCAGTATTTT	-	TRBD2	TRBV9	TRBJ2-3
CASSSFGISSYEQYF	TGTGCCAGCAGCTCATTCGGGATCAGCTCCTACGAGCAGTACTTC	-	-	TRBV11-2	TRBJ2-7
CASSLGTGGFQPQHF	TGTGCCAGCAGCTTAGGCACAGGGGGCTTTCAGCCCCAGCATTTT	-	TRBD1	TRBV11-2	TRBJ1-5
CSVPRPTSTDTQYF	TGCAGCGTTCCACGCCCGACTAGCACAGATACGCAGTATTTT	few	-	TRBV29-1	TRBJ2-3
CASSPSTTAGGTTEAFF	TGTGCCAGCTCACCCTCAACCACCGCTGGGGGGACCACTGAAGCTTTCTTT	-	-	TRBV18	TRBJ1-1
CASSYSTSYEQYF	TGTGCCAGCAGTTACTCGACGAGCTACGAGCAGTACTTC	-	-	TRBV6-5	TRBJ2-7
CASSLDGSYSYEQYF	TGTGCCAGCAGCTTAGATGGATCTTACTCCTACGAGCAGTACTTC	-	-	TRBV7-9	TRBJ2-7
CAWSVILDTEAFF	TGTGCCTGGAGTGTAATTTTGGACACTGAAGCTTTCTTT	-	-	TRBV30	TRBJ1-1
CSVYHNEQFF	TGCAGCGTCTACCACAATGAGCAGTTCTTC	-	-	TRBV29-1	TRBJ2-1
CASSQDLREQYF	TGCGCCAGCAGCCAAGATCTAAGGGAGCAGTACTTC	-	-	TRBV4-1	TRBJ2-7
CASSSQGYRLGYTF	TGTGCCAGCAGCTCACAGGGTTACAGGCTCGGCTACACCTTC	-	-	TRBV7-9	TRBJ1-2
CASRQGSTGELFF	TGTGCCAGTCGACAGGGGAGCACCGGGGAGCTGTTTTTT	once	TRBD1	TRBV19	TRBJ2-2
CASSRRASIDGYTF	TGTGCCAGCAGCCGGAGGGCCTCGATAGATGGCTACACCTTC	once	-	TRBV28	TRBJ1-2
CASRLMDGGANVLTF	TGTGCCAGCAGGTTAATGGATGGTGGGGCCAACGTCCTGACTTTC	-	-	TRBV7-2	TRBJ2-6
CASIEPTGGDEQFF	TGTGCCAGCATCGAGCCGACAGGGGGCGATGAGCAGTTCTTC	-	TRBD1	TRBV6-1	TRBJ2-1
CASSGRESRFYEQYF	TGTGCCAGCAGTGGCCGGGAGAGCCGCTTTTACGAGCAGTACTTC	-	-	TRBV28	TRBJ2-7
CASLQGAVDTEAFF	TGTGCCAGCCTACAGGGGGCAGTTGACACTGAAGCTTTCTTT	once	TRBD1	TRBV6-6	TRBJ1-1
CASSYNNEQFF	TGTGCCAGCAGCTACAACAATGAGCAGTTCTTC	-	-	TRBV9	TRBJ2-1
CSAGGLAGAASSYNEQFF	TGCAGCGCTGGAGGACTAGCGGGTGCGGCGAGCTCCTACAATGAGCAGTTCTTC	-	TRBD2	TRBV29-1	TRBJ2-1
CASSKGGQGGDTEAFF	TGTGCCAGCAGCAAAGGGGGACAGGGAGGGGACACTGAAGCTTTCTTT	-	-	TRBV21-1	TRBJ1-1
CAISEGLAVNYNEQFF	TGTGCCATCAGTGAGGGGCTAGCGGTAAACTACAATGAGCAGTTCTTC	-	TRBD2	TRBV10-3	TRBJ2-1
CATSNGDRSTYEQYF	TGTGCCACCAGCAACGGCGACAGGTCCACCTACGAGCAGTACTTC	-	-	TRBV15	TRBJ2-7
CASSAASGKAEQYF	TGCGCCAGCAGTGCGGCTAGCGGGAAAGCCGAGCAGTACTTC	-	TRBD2	TRBV10-2	TRBJ2-7
CASSATLGHEQYF	TGTGCCAGCAGTGCCACCCTAGGCCACGAGCAGTACTTC	once	-	TRBV7-8	TRBJ2-7
CASSPQGLAGAYEQYF	TGTGCCAGCAGCCCCCAGGGACTAGCGGGAGCCTACGAGCAGTACTTC	-	TRBD2	TRBV5-5	TRBJ2-7
CSVDVTVNTEAFF	TGCAGCGTTGACGTGACGGTGAACACTGAAGCTTTCTTT	-	-	TRBV29-1	TRBJ1-1
CASCSLVTGANTGELFF	TGTGCCAGCTGCTCTTTAGTGACAGGGGCGAACACCGGGGAGCTGTTTTTT	-	TRBD1	TRBV7-8	TRBJ2-2
CASSRRTGGPYEQYF	TGTGCCAGCAGTCGCAGGACAGGGGGCCCCTACGAGCAGTACTTC	-	TRBD1	TRBV28	TRBJ2-7
CASSTFQGLGTEAFF	TGTGCCAGTAGTACCTTCCAGGGTCTGGGGACTGAAGCTTTCTTT	-	-	TRBV19	TRBJ1-1
CASSYRTDEQFF	TGTGCCAGCAGTTACCGGACGGATGAGCAGTTCTTC	-	-	TRBV6-5	TRBJ2-1
CASSLGGTYEQYF	TGTGCCAGCAGTTTGGGGGGCACCTACGAGCAGTACTTC	-	-	TRBV27	TRBJ2-7